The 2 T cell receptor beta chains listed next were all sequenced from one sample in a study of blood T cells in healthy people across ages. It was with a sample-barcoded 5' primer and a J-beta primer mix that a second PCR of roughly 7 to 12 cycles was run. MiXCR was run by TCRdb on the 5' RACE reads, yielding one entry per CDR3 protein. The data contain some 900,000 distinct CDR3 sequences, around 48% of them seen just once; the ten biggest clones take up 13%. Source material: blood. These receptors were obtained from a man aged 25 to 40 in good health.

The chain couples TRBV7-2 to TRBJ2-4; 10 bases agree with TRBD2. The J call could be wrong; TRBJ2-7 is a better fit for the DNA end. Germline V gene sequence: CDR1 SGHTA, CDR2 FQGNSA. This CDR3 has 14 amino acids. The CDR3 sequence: CASSSMGLAYEQYF. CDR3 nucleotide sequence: TGTGCCAGCAGCTCGATGGGACTAGCGTACGAGCAGTACTTC.

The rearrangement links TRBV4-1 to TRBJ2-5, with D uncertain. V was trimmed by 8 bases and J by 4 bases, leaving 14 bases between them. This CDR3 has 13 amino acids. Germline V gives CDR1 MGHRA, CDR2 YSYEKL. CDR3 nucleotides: TGCGCCAGCGCCTCCCAGACTGCAGAGACCCAGTACTTC. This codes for CASASQTAETQYF.